This T cell receptor (beta chain) was documented in a study of T-cell reconstitution after alpha-beta-depleted transplantation in children. Study results and limitations: Most T-cell counts and diversity one year after the transplant came from T cells that were newly produced. Expanded graft clones, several hundred of them, were reportedly the source of alpha-beta T cells about two months after transplant. At day 60, the high TCRbeta diversity found in some patients originated from recipient T cells and thymic progenitors that had survived.

This clonotype was picked up a small number of times. What it binds is unknown. The authors prepared the TCRbeta library with unique molecular identifiers. MiXCR, run by TCRdb on the PCR reads, gives a single entry per CDR3 protein. The table shows approximately 500,000 distinct CDR3 sequences, with 10% occurring only once. V shed 1 base and J shed 6 bases, with 9 bases lying between them. From germline, CDR1 is SGHTA and CDR2 FQGNSA. The CDR3 contains 14 residues. The TCR originated in a child under 10 years old with inherited bone marrow failure, due to receive a stem cell transplant. The source was PBMCs, collected before TCRalphabeta/CD19-depleted stem cell transplant. This chain joins TRBV7-2 and TRBJ1-4, with a weak D call TRBD1 (6 bases). CDR3 loop: CASSLDRDHEKLFF. The CDR3 bases are TGTGCCAGCAGCTTAGACAGGGACCATGAAAAACTGTTTTTT.